The next 29 T cell receptor beta chains were all read from a single sample in a study of shared clonotypes between healthy human individuals (dated by TCRdb to 2020 to 2022). The protocol used for the library was the immunoSEQ multiplex PCR assay. TCRdb took this table from immuneACCESS and kept in-frame rearrangements with V and J called. Such tables lack part of the clones; where checked against another copy, unresolved V genes explain under half of the gap, and the rest is unexplained. The sample table holds about 1 million clones, of which around 76% were seen once. 1.4% of the sample rests with the top ten. The sample was memory CD4+ T cells sorted from blood. The cell subset or site label for this specimen denotes: CD45RA-negative fraction. The source is a man in his late teens or twenties in good health.

This rearrangement joins TRBV6-1 to TRBJ1-5; TRBD1 matches at 7 bases. The junction had 9 bases not matched to a gene; V was cut back by 5 bases and J by 5 bases. CDR3 length: 15 amino acids. Germline CDR1 reads MNHNS; CDR2 reads SASEGT. The CDR3: CASSPDRSFYQPQHF. CDR3 in DNA: TGTGCCAGCAGTCCGGACAGGAGTTTTTATCAGCCCCAGCATTTT.

J is TRBJ2-7 and V is TRBV4-3; no firm D call. The CDR3 consists of 14 residues. The germline gives CDR1 LGHNA, CDR2 YSLEER. Between the trimmed V and J ends, which lost 2 bases and 5 bases, there was a span of 13 bases. Here the CDR3 reads CASSQSLMSHEQYF. CDR3 DNA sequence: TGCGCCAGCAGCCAATCATTAATGTCCCACGAGCAGTACTTC.

This clone was observed a few times. The same CDR3 is also encoded by other DNA sequences in this sample. This chain uses TRBV5-1 with TRBJ2-5, with D perhaps assigned TRBD1 or TRBD2 (5 bases each). The CDR3 extends over 14 amino acids. V lost 2 bases to trimming and J lost 3 bases, with 11 bases between them. Germline CDR1 and CDR2: SGHRS and YFSETQ. The CDR3 spells CASSFEGSKETQYF. The DNA of the CDR3 is TGCGCCAGCAGCTTTGAGGGGTCCAAAGAGACCCAGTACTTC.

The chain recombines TRBV10-3 with TRBJ2-2, with 8 nucleotides matching TRBD2. Germline loops: CDR1 ENHRY, CDR2 SYGVKD. This CDR3 is 16 amino acids long. Trimming cost V 0 bases and J 6 bases; bases outside gene matches: 6. The CDR3 nucleotides read TGTGCCATCAGTGAGTCGAGCGGGAGCGGCGCCGGGGAGCTGTTTTTT. It codes for CAISESSGSGAGELFF.

J is TRBJ1-1 and V is TRBV6-1; 8 nucleotides agree with TRBD1. Germline V gives CDR1 MNHNS, CDR2 SASEGT. Trimming cost V 3 bases and J 5 bases; bases outside gene matches: 5. The CDR3 totals 14 residues. CDR3 residues: CASSDRQGRTEAFF. In DNA form, the CDR3 reads TGTGCCAGCAGTGATAGACAGGGGCGGACTGAAGCTTTCTTT.

The V gene is TRBV9, the J gene TRBJ1-3; D gene uncertain. V was cut by 0 bases and J by 2 bases, with 9 bases left in between. The CDR3 runs to 15 residues. CDR1 is SGDLS, CDR2 YYNGEE, per germline. CDR3 in DNA: TGTGCCAGCAGCGTAGCTGATAAGCCTGGAAACACCATATATTTT. Residues: CASSVADKPGNTIYF. The full variable domain, rest sourced from reference TRBV9 and TRBJ1-3, is DSGVTQTPKHLITATGQRVTLRCSPRSGDLSVYWYQQSLDQGLQFLIQYYNGEERAKGNILERFSAQQFPDLHSELNLSSLELGDSALYFCASSVADKPGNTIYFGEGSWLTVV.

The chain has TRBV5-4 and TRBJ1-1, with a weak D call TRBD1 (5 bases). This CDR3 is built from 15 residues. Trimming shortened V by 0 bases and J by 5 bases, and 14 bases separated the two germline ends. Germline V gene sequence: CDR1 SGHNT, CDR2 YYREEE (reference sequence). The CDR3 spells CASSLDGAPRTEAFF. Written as DNA, the CDR3 is TGTGCCAGCAGCTTGGACGGGGCGCCTCGGACTGAAGCTTTCTTT.

The chain couples TRBV19 to TRBJ2-3, with 9 bases fitting TRBD2. Looked up from germline, CDR1 is LNHDA and CDR2 is SQIVND (reference sequence). The CDR3 is 15 amino acids. Germline trimming cut 1 base from V and 4 bases from J; bases unmatched to any gene: 3. CDR3 sequence reads: CASSIGAGGPDTQYF. As DNA, the CDR3 is TGTGCCAGTAGTATAGGGGCGGGGGGGCCAGATACGCAGTATTTT.

The CDR3 spells CASRGPWGDTQYF. CDR3 in DNA: TGTGCCAGCAGGGGGCCATGGGGAGATACGCAGTATTTT. The J gene is TRBJ2-3, the V gene TRBV9; a possible D gene is TRBD1 (5 bases). Trimming removed 5 bases from V and 5 bases from J, with 12 bases in between. CDR1 SGDLS and CDR2 YYNGEE come from the germline V gene. This CDR3 is 13 amino acids long.

This clone was seen just once. The chain recombines TRBV11-3 with TRBJ2-5; D may be TRBD1 (6 bases). Germline lookup yields CDR1 SGHNT and CDR2 YENEEA. The CDR3 consists of 12 residues. The ends were cut back, 5 bases at V and 8 bases at J, with 12 bases in the middle. CDR3 amino acids: CASSVDSDTQYF. CDR3 nucleotides: TGTGCCAGCAGCGTGGACAGCGACACCCAGTACTTC.

This chain uses TRBV4-1 with TRBJ2-1; possible D gene TRBD2, 5 bases. Germline V gene lookup returns CDR1 MGHRA and CDR2 YSYEKL. This CDR3 has 16 residues. Trimming cost V 1 base and J 6 bases, with 16 bases left between them. CDR3 in DNA: TGCGCCAGCAGCCAAGTAGGGAGATTGGGCCCCAATGAGCAGTTCTTC. Translation: CASSQVGRLGPNEQFF.

The chain employs TRBV19 and TRBJ1-4; possibly TRBD1 for D (5 bases). The CDR3 contains 13 residues. V was shortened by 4 bases and J by 5 bases, with 8 bases between the two germline ends. The germline V gene has CDR1 LNHDA and CDR2 SQIVND (reference sequence). CDR3 region: CASSTGRNEKLFF. CDR3 sequence (DNA): TGTGCCAGTAGTACGGGACGGAATGAAAAACTGTTTTTT.

The J gene is TRBJ2-2, the V gene TRBV5-6; D could derive from TRBD1 or TRBD2 (6 bases each). This CDR3 comprises 17 residues. Trimming left V 4 bases short and J 1 base short, with 17 bases between. Germline V lookup: CDR1 SGHDT, CDR2 YYEEEE. CDR3 in DNA: TGTGCCAGCAGCCCGACGGGGGCCCGACAGAACACCGGGGAGCTGTTTTTT. Encoded protein: CASSPTGARQNTGELFF.

In the case of this clone: The junction departs from the called germline gene at one end, perhaps through a read error. This rearrangement joins TRBV7-2 to TRBJ1-5; TRBD1 matches at 9 bases. The CDR3 totals 16 residues. From germline, CDR1 is SGHTA and CDR2 FQGNSA. The CDR3 loop is CASSLGGTGRVQPQHF. CDR3 sequence (DNA): TGTGCCAGCAGTTTAGGCGGGACAGGGCGAGTTCAGCCCCAGCATTTT.

This clone was counted only a few times. CDR3: CASSIPGTMDEQFF. The CDR3 bases are TGTGCCAGCAGTATCCCGGGGACCATGGATGAGCAGTTCTTC. V gene TRBV27 combines with J gene TRBJ2-1, with D perhaps being TRBD1 or TRBD2 (5 bases each). With 5 bases removed from V and 8 bases from J, the gap between germline ends came to 16 bases. The CDR3 runs 14 residues. The germline gives CDR1 MNHEY, CDR2 SMNVEV (reference sequence).

This clone was recorded a few times. This sample includes further DNA sequences coding for the same CDR3. The chain couples TRBV5-1 to TRBJ2-2; D may correspond to TRBD1 or TRBD2 (5 bases each). Trimming removed 5 bases from V and 0 bases from J, with 11 bases in between. The CDR3 has 15 amino acids. The germline gives CDR1 SGHRS, CDR2 YFSETQ. This CDR3 reads CASRPGTANTGELFF. The CDR3 DNA sequence: TGCGCCAGCAGACCCGGGACGGCGAACACCGGGGAGCTGTTTTTT.

The J gene is TRBJ2-7, the V gene TRBV18; TRBD1 matches at 8 bases. Trimming removed 4 bases from V and 0 bases from J; junction bases left unmatched: 11. Looked up from germline, CDR1 is KGHSH and CDR2 is LQKENI. The CDR3 extends over 17 amino acids. The CDR3 loop is CASSLLKPGQVSYEQYF. CDR3 bases: TGTGCCAGCTCACTTCTGAAACCGGGACAGGTCTCCTACGAGCAGTACTTC.

The chain joins TRBV9 to TRBJ2-5; perhaps TRBD2 as D (5 bases). V lost 4 bases and J 0 bases, leaving 13 bases between the germline ends. This CDR3 has 15 amino acids. In germline, CDR1 is SGDLS, CDR2 YYNGEE. CDR3: CASSPGRGYQETQYF. For the CDR3, the DNA is TGTGCCAGCAGCCCTGGAAGAGGGTACCAAGAGACCCAGTACTTC.

This clone was counted ten times or more. This chain joins TRBV5-1 and TRBJ1-5; perhaps TRBD1 as D (6 bases). Germline loops: CDR1 SGHRS, CDR2 YFSETQ. V lost 2 bases and J 2 bases, leaving 11 bases between the germline ends. This CDR3 contains 15 residues. The chain's CDR3 is CASSFGGPGNQPQHF. The CDR3 DNA is TGCGCCAGCAGCTTTGGGGGGCCGGGCAATCAGCCCCAGCATTTT.

This chain connects TRBV6-5 to TRBJ1-1, with D uncertain. Deletions cut 4 bases from V and 13 bases from J, with 19 bases between. Looked up from germline, CDR1 is MNHEY and CDR2 is SVGAGI. The CDR3 runs to 13 residues. DNA for the CDR3: TGTGCCAGCAGTTCAAGTGGACGGGGTTTGGATTTCTTT. Its protein product is CASSSSGRGLDFF.

J is TRBJ1-1 and V is TRBV2; no reliable D call. CDR3 length: 12 residues. Trimming removed 6 bases from V and 3 bases from J, with 8 bases in between. Germline CDR1 and CDR2: SNHLY and FYNNEI. The CDR3 nucleotides read TGTGCCAGCAGCGACGGATACACTGAAGCTTTCTTT. Protein sequence: CASSDGYTEAFF.

The genes are TRBV30 and TRBJ2-2; 8 positions agree with TRBD1. The CDR3 extends over 14 amino acids. The germline V gene encodes CDR1 GTSNPN and CDR2 SVGIG (reference sequence). V lost 4 bases, J lost 6 bases, and 7 bases stayed unmatched. CDR3 in DNA: TGTGCCTGGAACTACAGGGGGGTCGCCGGGGAGCTGTTTTTT. Its translation is CAWNYRGVAGELFF.

The chain employs TRBV21-1 and TRBJ2-2. TRBV21-1 has pseudogene status. The CDR3 consists of 12 residues. As DNA, the CDR3 is TGTGCCAGCAGAACAAATAGAGGGGAGCTGTTTTTT. Its translation: CASRTNRGELFF.

On this clone: This may arise from a read error, as a much more abundant clone is one base away. Additional DNA sequences in this sample encode the identical CDR3. V and J are TRBV2 and TRBJ1-1; tentative D call: TRBD1 (6 bases). V was cut by 3 bases and J by 1 base, with 6 bases left in between. CDR1 SNHLY and CDR2 FYNNEI come from the germline V gene. This CDR3 region has 13 residues. The CDR3 sequence is CASSDRGNTEAFF. As DNA, the CDR3 is TGTGCCAGCAGTGACAGGGGGAACACTGAAGCTTTCTTT.

V and J are TRBV19 and TRBJ1-2; D is possibly TRBD1 (6 bases). Trimming took off 4 bases at V and 3 bases at J, with 6 bases between the two ends. This CDR3 has 12 residues. Germline V gene sequence: CDR1 LNHDA, CDR2 SQIVND (reference sequence). The CDR3 loop is CASSRTDYGYTF. The DNA of the CDR3 is TGTGCCAGTAGTAGGACAGACTATGGCTACACCTTC.

This clone was recorded once. The J gene is TRBJ2-1, the V gene TRBV9; no reliable D call. The V end was cut by 4 bases, the J end by 0 bases, with 11 bases between. The CDR3 extends over 15 amino acids. Germline V gene sequence: CDR1 SGDLS, CDR2 YYNGEE. The CDR3 coding sequence is TGTGCCAGCAGCCCCCGGCAGAGCTCCTACAATGAGCAGTTCTTC. Translated, it gives CASSPRQSSYNEQFF.

The genes are TRBV4-2 and TRBJ1-3; no clear D gene. In germline, CDR1 is LGHNA, CDR2 YNFKEQ. CDR3 length: 17 residues. Trimming left V 1 base short and J 0 bases short, with 13 bases between. The chain's CDR3 is CASSQVAHLSSGNTIYF. In DNA, the CDR3 is TGTGCCAGCAGCCAAGTTGCCCATTTGAGCTCTGGAAACACCATATATTTT.

This chain uses TRBV12-5 with TRBJ2-1, with D possibly matching TRBD2 (5 bases). V lost 7 bases and J 4 bases, leaving 17 bases between the germline ends. CDR1 and CDR2 from the germline V gene are LGHNT and FRNRAP. The CDR3 spans 15 residues. The chain's CDR3 is CASAPPGGLYNEQFF. In DNA, the CDR3 is TGTGCTAGTGCCCCCCCCGGCGGGCTTTACAATGAGCAGTTCTTC. Combining the CDR3 with reference TRBV12-5 and TRBJ2-1 gives the whole variable domain DARVTQTPRHKVTEMGQEVTMRCQPILGHNTVFWYRQTMMQGLELLAYFRNRAPLDDSGMPKDRFSAEMPDATLATLKIQPSEPRDSAVYFCASAPPGGLYNEQFFGPGTRLTVL.

The table lists this clone with a few counts. The chain recombines TRBV30 with TRBJ1-2; 8 nucleotides match TRBD1. The CDR3 runs to 12 residues. Germline CDR1 and CDR2: GTSNPN and SVGIG (reference sequence). V lost 1 base, J lost 10 bases, and 5 bases stayed unmatched. The CDR3 protein is CAWSGTGRVYTF. The DNA for the CDR3 is TGTGCCTGGAGTGGGACAGGGCGAGTCTACACCTTC.